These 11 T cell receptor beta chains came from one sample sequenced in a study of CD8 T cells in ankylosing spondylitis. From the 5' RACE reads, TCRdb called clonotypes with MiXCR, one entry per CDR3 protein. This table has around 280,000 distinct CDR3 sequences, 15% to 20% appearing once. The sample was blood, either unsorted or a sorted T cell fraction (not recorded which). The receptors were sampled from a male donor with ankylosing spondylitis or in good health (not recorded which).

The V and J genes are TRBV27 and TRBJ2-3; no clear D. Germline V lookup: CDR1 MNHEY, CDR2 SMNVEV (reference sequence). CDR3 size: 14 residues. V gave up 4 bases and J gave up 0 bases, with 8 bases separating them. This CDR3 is CASSSFTSTDTQYF. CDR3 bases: TGTGCCAGCAGTTCGTTTACTAGCACAGATACGCAGTATTTT.

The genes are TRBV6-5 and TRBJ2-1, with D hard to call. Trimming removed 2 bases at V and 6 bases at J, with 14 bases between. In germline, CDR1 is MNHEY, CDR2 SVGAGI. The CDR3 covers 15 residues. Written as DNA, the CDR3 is TGTGCCAGCAGTTACAGTCGCGACCCACCCAATGAGCAGTTCTTC. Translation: CASSYSRDPPNEQFF.

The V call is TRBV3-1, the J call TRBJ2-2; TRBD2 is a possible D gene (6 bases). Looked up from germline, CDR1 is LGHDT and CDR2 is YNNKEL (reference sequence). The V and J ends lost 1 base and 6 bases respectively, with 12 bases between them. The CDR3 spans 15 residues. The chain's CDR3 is CASSQASVNAGELFF. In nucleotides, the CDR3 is TGTGCCAGCAGCCAAGCTAGCGTTAACGCCGGGGAGCTGTTTTTT. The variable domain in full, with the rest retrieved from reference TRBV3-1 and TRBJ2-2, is DTAVSQTPKYLVTQMGNDKSIKCEQNLGHDTMYWYKQDSKKFLKIMFSYNNKELIINETVPNRFSPKSPDKAHLNLHINSLELGDSAVYFCASSQASVNAGELFFGEGSRLTVL.

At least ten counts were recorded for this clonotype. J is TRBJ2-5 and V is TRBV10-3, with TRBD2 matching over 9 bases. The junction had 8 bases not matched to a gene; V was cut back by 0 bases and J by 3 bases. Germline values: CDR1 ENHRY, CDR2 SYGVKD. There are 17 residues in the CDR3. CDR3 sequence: CAISESKSSGAKETQYF. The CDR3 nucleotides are TGTGCCATCAGTGAGTCGAAGTCTAGCGGGGCAAAAGAGACCCAGTACTTC.

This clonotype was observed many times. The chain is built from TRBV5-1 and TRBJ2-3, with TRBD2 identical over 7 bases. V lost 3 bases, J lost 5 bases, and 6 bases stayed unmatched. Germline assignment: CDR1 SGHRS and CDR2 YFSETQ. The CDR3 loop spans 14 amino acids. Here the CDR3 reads CASSSAVAGDTQYF. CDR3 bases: TGCGCCAGCAGCTCGGCCGTAGCGGGAGATACGCAGTATTTT.

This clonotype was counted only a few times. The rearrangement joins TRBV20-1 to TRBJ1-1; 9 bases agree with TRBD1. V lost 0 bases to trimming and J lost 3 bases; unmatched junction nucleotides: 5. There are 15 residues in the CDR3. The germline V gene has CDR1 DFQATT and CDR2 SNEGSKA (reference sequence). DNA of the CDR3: TGCAGTGCTAGAGATGGAGACAGGGGGGACACTGAAGCTTTCTTT. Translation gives CSARDGDRGDTEAFF.

The CDR3 region is CASRIDLVSYNEQFF. CDR3 nucleotides: TGTGCCAGCAGGATAGACCTGGTGTCTTACAATGAGCAGTTCTTC. This sequence joins TRBV12-3 or TRBV12-4 and TRBJ2-1, with D unclear. V was trimmed by 6 bases and J by 4 bases, leaving 16 bases between them. The CDR3 has 15 residues.

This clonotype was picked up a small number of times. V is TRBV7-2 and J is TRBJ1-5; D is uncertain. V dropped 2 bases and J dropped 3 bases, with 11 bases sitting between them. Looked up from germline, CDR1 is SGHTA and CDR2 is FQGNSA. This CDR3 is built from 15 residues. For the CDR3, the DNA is TGTGCCAGCAGCTTACCGTCCCAGAACAATCAGCCCCAGCATTTT. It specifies CASSLPSQNNQPQHF.

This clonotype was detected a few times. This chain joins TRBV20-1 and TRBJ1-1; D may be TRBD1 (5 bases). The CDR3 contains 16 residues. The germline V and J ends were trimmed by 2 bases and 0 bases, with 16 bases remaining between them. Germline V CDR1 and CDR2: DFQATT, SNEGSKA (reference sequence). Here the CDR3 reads CSARFAGTVMNTEAFF. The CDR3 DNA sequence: TGCAGTGCTAGATTTGCAGGGACGGTTATGAACACTGAAGCTTTCTTT.

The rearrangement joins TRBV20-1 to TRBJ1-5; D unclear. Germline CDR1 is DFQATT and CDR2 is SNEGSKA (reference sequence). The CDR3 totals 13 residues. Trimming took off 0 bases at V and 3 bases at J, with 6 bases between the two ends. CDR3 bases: TGCAGTGCTAGAGATTTTGACAATCAGCCCCAGCATTTT. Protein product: CSARDFDNQPQHF.

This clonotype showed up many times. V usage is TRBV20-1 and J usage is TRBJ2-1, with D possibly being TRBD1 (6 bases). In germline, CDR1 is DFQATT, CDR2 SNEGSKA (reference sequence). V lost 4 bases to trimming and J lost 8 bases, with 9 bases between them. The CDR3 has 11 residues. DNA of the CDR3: TGCAGTGCTATACAGGGCGATGAGCAGTTCTTC. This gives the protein CSAIQGDEQFF.